This TCR beta chain was sequenced for a study of brain metastases from non-small cell lung cancer. Findings and caveats of the study: Paired brain metastases and primary tumors largely shared TCR repertoires. T-cell infiltration was lower in brain metastases than primaries (P < 0.001). In about 60% of brain metastases, T-cell clones were expanded compared with matched primary tumors.

Only in-frame clones appear in the TCRdb table, and some are missing; sequencing was by immunoSEQ multiplex PCR. The repertoire holds roughly 2,800 clones, with 65% to 90% as singletons. CDR3 size: 14 residues. V dropped 10 bases and J dropped 5; count of bases not matched to a gene: 10. For this clone: Its specificity is not known.

This chain links TRBV6-7 with TRBJ2-3; 9 nucleotides agree with TRBD1. TRBV6-7 is an open reading frame, and its role is uncertain. This receptor was obtained from a donor at least 40 years old with non-small cell lung cancer. Sequencing was done on a sample of primary lung tumor tissue. The DNA for the CDR3 is TGTGCCACAGGGACAGGGACCTCCATAGATACGCAGTATTTT. This codes for CATGTGTSIDTQYF.